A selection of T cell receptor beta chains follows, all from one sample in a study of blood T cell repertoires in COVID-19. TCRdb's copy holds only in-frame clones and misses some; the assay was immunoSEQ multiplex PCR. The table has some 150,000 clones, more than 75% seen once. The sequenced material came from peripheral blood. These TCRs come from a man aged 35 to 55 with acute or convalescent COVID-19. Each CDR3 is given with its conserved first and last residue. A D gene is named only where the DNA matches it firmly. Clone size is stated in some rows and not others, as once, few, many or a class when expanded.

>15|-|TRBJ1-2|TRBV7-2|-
TGTGCCAGCAGCTTAGGACACACCCAGGGCTATGGCTACACCTTC
CASSLGHTQGYGYTF
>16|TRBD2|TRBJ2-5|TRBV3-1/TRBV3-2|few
TGTGCCAGCAGCCCCAGACTAGCGGGGCACCAAGAGACCCAGTACTTC
CASSPRLAGHQETQYF
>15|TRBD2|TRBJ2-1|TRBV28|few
TGTGCCAGCACTAAACGGGGACTATATCACAATGAGCAGTTCTTC
CASTKRGLYHNEQFF
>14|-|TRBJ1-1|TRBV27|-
TGTGCCAGCAGTCATAGGGGGATGAACACTGAAGCTTTCTTT
CASSHRGMNTEAFF
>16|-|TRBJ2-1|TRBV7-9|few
TGTGCCAGCAGCCCGGGACTCCTTATAAGCGACAATGAGCAGTTCTTC
CASSPGLLISDNEQFF
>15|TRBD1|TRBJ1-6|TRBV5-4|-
TGTGCCAGCAGTTCGGACAGGGTGGGCTTTTCACCCCTCCACTTT
CASSSDRVGFSPLHF
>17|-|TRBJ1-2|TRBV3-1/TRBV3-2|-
TGTGCCAGCAGCCAAGATATTCAATCCCGGGGTACCTATGGCTACACCTTC
CASSQDIQSRGTYGYTF
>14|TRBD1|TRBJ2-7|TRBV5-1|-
TGCGCCAGCAGCTTGGAGGGACAGTCCGACGAGCAGTACTTC
CASSLEGQSDEQYF
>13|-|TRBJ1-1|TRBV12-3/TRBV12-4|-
TGTGCCAGCAGTTCCCAGGGATGGGCTGAAGCTTTCTTT
CASSSQGWAEAFF
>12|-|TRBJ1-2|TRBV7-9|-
TGTGCCAGCAGCTTACAGGGGCGAGGCTACACCTTC
CASSLQGRGYTF
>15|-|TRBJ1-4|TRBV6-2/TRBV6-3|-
TGTGCCAGCAGTAGACAGCTACCAACTAATGAAAAACTGTTTTTT
CASSRQLPTNEKLFF
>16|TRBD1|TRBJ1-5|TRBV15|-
TGTGCCACCAGCAGAGATCGACAGGGGAGCAATCAGCCCCAGCATTTT
CATSRDRQGSNQPQHF
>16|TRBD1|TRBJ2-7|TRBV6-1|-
TGTGCCAGCAGTGAAGAAGGGACAGGACCCACCTACGAGCAGTACTTC
CASSEEGTGPTYEQYF
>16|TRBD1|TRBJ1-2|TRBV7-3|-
TGTGCCAGCAGCTTAATGGGACAGGGCGCCTCGGGAGGCTACACCTTC
CASSLMGQGASGGYTF
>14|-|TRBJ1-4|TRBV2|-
TGTGCCAGCAGTGGGGGCAGGGTAGGCGAAAAACTGTTTTTT
CASSGGRVGEKLFF
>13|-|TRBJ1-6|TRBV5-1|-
TGCGCCAGCAGCTACGACAGTAATTCACCCCTCCACTTT
CASSYDSNSPLHF
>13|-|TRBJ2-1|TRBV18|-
TGTGCCAGCTCACAGGTAGCGGACAATGAGCAGTTCTTC
CASSQVADNEQFF
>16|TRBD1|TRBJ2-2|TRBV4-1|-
TGCGCCAGCAGCCAGCGACAGGGTACGAACACCGGGGAGCTGTTTTTT
CASSQRQGTNTGELFF
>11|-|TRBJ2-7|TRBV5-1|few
TGCGCCAGCAGCTACAGGGACGAGCAGTACTTC
CASSYRDEQYF
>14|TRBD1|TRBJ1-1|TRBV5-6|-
TGTGCCAGCAGCCGACGGGACAGGGACACTGAAGCTTTCTTT
CASSRRDRDTEAFF
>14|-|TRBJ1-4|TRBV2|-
TGTGCCAGCAGGGGGGGAGGCGCATATGAAAAACTGTTTTTT
CASRGGGAYEKLFF
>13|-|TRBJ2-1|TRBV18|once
TGTGCCAGCTCACCACGACAGTTCGATGAGCAGTTCTTC
CASSPRQFDEQFF